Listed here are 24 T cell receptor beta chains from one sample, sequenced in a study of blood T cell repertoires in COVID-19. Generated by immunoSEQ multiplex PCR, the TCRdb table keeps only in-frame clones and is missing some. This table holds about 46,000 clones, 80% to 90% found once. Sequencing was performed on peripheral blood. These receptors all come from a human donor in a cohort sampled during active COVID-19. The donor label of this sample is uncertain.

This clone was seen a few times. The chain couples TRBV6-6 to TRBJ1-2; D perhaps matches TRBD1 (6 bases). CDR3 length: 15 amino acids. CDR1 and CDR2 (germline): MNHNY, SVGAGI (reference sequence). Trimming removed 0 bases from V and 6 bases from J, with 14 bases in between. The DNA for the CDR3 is TGTGCCAGCAGTTACTCTGGCGGGGGCTTGAATGGCTACACCTTC. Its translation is CASSYSGGGLNGYTF.

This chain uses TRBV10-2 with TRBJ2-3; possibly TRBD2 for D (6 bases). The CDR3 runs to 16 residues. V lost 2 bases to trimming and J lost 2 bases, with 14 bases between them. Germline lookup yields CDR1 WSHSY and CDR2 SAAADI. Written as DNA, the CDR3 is TGCGCCAGCAGTGAGCCCGTAGCGGACTCCACAGATACGCAGTATTTT. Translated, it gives CASSEPVADSTDTQYF.

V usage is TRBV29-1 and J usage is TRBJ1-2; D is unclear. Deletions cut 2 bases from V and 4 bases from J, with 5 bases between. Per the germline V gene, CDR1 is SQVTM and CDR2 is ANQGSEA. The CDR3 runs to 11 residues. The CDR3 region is CSVERSYGYTF. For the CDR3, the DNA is TGCAGCGTTGAACGGAGCTATGGCTACACCTTC.

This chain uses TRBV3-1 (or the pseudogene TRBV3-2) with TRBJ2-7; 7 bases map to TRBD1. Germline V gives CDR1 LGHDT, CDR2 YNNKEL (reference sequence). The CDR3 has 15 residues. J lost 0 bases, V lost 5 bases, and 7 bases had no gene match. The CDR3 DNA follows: TGTGCCAGCAGCGGCATCCGACAGGGCTCCTACGAGCAGTACTTC. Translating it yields CASSGIRQGSYEQYF.

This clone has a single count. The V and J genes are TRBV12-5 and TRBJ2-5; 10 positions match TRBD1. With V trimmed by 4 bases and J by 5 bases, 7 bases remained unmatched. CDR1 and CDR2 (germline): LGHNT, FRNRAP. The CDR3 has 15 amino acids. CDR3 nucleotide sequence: TGTGCTAGTGGTTCCCCGACAGGGGGCATGGAGACCCAGTACTTC. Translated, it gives CASGSPTGGMETQYF.

The CDR3 loop reads CASSSTGQGYGYTF. As DNA, the CDR3 is TGTGCCAGCAGTTCAACGGGACAGGGGTACGGCTACACCTTC. V usage is TRBV6-5 and J usage is TRBJ1-2; 10 positions match TRBD1. Germline CDR1 MNHEY, CDR2 SVGAGI. V was clipped by 4 bases and J by 8 bases; unmatched bases: 7. This CDR3 spans 14 amino acids.

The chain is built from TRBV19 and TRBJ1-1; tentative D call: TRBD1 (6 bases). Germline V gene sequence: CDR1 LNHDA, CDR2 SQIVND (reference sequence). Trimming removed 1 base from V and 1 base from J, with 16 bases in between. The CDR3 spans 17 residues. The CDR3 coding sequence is TGTGCCAGTAGTATAGGGACAGCTCTCACGGGGAACACTGAAGCTTTCTTT. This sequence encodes CASSIGTALTGNTEAFF.

CDR3 residues: CASSVPGTGGNYGYTF. The CDR3 DNA is TGTGCCAGTAGTGTTCCCGGGACAGGGGGCAACTATGGCTACACCTTC. The chain carries TRBV19 and TRBJ1-2; 12 bases match TRBD1. With V trimmed by 5 bases and J by 2 bases, 6 bases remained unmatched. The germline gives CDR1 LNHDA, CDR2 SQIVND (reference sequence). The CDR3 totals 16 residues.

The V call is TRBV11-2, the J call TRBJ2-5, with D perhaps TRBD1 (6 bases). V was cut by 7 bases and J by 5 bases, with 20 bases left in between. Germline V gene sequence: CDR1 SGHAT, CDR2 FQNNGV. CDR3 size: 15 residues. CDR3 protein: CASTQGTINRETQYF. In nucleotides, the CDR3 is TGTGCCAGCACCCAGGGGACCATAAATAGGGAGACCCAGTACTTC.

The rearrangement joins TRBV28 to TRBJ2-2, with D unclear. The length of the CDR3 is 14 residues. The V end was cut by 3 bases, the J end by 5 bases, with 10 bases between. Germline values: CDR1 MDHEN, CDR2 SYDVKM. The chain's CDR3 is CASSFTAGTGELFF. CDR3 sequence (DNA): TGTGCCAGCAGTTTCACAGCCGGAACCGGGGAGCTGTTTTTT.

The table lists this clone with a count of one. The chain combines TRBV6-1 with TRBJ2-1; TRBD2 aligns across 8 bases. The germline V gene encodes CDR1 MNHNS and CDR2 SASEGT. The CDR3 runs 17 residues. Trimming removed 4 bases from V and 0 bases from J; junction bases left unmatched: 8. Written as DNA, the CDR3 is TGTGCCAGCAGTGGGGCTGGCGGGGGGCCCTCCTACAATGAGCAGTTCTTC. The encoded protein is CASSGAGGGPSYNEQFF.

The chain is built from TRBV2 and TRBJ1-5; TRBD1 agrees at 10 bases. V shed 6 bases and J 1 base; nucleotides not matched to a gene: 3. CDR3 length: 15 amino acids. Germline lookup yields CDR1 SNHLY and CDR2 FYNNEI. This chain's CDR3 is CASSQTGGSNQPQHF. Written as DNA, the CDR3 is TGTGCCAGCAGCCAGACAGGGGGCAGCAATCAGCCCCAGCATTTT.

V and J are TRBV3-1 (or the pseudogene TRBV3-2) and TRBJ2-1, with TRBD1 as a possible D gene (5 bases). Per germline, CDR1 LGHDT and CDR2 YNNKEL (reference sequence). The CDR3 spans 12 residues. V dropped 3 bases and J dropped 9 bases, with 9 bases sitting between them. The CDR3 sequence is CASSQFRGEQFF. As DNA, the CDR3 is TGTGCCAGCAGCCAGTTTAGGGGTGAGCAGTTCTTC.

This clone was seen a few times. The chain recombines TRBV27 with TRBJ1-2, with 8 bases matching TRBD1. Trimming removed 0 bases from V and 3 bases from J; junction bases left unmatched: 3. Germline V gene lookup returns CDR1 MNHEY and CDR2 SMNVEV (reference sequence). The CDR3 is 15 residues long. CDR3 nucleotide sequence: TGTGCCAGCAGTTTATCGAACAGGGGGGACTATGGCTACACCTTC. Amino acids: CASSLSNRGDYGYTF.

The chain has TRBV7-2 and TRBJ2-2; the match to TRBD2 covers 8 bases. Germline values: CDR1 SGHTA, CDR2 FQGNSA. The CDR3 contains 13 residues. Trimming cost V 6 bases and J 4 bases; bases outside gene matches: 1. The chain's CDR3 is CASRAGGTGELFF. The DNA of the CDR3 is TGTGCCAGCAGGGCGGGGGGCACCGGGGAGCTGTTTTTT.

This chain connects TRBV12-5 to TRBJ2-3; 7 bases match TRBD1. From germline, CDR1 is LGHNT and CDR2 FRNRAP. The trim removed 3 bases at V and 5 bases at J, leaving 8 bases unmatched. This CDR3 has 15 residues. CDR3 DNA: TGTGCTAGTGGTTTACAAGGGGGCGCAGGAGATACGCAGTATTTT. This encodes CASGLQGGAGDTQYF. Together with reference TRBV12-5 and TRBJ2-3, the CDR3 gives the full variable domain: DARVTQTPRHKVTEMGQEVTMRCQPILGHNTVFWYRQTMMQGLELLAYFRNRAPLDDSGMPKDRFSAEMPDATLATLKIQPSEPRDSAVYFCASGLQGGAGDTQYFGPGTRLTVL.

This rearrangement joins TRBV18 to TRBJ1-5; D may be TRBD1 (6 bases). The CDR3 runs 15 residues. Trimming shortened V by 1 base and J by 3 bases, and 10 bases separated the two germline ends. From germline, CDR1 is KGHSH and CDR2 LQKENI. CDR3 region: CASSPHTGPNQPQHF. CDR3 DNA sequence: TGTGCCAGCTCACCACATACAGGGCCCAATCAGCCCCAGCATTTT.

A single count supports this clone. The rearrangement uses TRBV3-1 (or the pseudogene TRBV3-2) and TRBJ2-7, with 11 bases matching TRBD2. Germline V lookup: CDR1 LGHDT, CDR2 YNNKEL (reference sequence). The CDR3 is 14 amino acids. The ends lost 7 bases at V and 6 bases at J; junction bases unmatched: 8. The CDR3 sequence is CASTQTSGVGEQYF. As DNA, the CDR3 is TGTGCCAGCACCCAGACTAGCGGGGTGGGCGAGCAGTACTTC.

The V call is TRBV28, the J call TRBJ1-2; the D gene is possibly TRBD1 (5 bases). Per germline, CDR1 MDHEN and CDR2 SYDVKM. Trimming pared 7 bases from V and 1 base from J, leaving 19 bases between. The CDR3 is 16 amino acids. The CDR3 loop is CASMGRPAGNNYGYTF. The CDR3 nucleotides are TGTGCCAGCATGGGGCGGCCTGCGGGGAATAACTATGGCTACACCTTC.

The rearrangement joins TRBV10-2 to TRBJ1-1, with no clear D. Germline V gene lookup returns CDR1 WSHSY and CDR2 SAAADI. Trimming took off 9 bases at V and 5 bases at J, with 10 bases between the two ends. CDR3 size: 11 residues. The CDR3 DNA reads TGCGCCAGTACCGATCGGACTGAAGCTTTCTTT. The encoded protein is CASTDRTEAFF.

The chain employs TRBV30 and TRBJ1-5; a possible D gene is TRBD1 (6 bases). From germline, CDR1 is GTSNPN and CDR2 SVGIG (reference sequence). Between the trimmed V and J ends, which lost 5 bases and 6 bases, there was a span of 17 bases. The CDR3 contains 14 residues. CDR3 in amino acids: CAWSPPGESQPQHF. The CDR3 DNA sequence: TGTGCCTGGTCCCCACCAGGGGAGAGTCAGCCCCAGCATTTT.

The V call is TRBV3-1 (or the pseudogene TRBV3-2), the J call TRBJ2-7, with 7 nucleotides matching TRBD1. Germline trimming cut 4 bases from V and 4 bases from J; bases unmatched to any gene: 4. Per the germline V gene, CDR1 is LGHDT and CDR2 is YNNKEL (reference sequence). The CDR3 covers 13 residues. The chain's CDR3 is CASSLTGSYEQYF. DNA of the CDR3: TGTGCCAGCAGCCTGACAGGGTCGTACGAGCAGTACTTC.

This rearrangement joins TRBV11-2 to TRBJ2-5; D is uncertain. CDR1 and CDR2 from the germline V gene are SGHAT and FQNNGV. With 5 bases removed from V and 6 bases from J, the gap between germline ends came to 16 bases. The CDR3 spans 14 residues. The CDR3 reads CASSPRGSRQTQYF. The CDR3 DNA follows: TGTGCCAGCAGCCCTCGAGGTAGCCGGCAGACCCAGTACTTC.

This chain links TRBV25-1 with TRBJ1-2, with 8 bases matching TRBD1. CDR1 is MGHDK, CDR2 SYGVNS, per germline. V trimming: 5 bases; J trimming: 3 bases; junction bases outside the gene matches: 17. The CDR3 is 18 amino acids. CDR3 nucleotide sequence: TGTGCCAGCAGTAACCTGACAGGGGTCCGGCGGGCCCACTATGGCTACACCTTC. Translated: CASSNLTGVRRAHYGYTF.